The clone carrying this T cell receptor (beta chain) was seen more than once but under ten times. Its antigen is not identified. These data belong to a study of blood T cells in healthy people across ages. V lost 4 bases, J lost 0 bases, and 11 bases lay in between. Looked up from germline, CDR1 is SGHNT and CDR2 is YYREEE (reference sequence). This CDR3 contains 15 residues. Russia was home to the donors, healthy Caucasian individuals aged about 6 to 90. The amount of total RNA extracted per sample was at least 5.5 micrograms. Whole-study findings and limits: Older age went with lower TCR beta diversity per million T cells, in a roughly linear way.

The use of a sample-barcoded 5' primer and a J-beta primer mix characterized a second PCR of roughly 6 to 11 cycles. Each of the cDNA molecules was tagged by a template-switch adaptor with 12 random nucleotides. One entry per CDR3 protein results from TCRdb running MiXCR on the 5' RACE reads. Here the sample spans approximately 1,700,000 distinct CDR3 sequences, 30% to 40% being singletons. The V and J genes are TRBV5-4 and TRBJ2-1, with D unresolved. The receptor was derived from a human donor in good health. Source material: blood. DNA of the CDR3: TGTGCCAGCAGCCCCCCGGGTTTCTCCTACAATGAGCAGTTCTTC. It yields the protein CASSPPGFSYNEQFF.